Listed below are T cell receptor beta chains from one sample, sequenced in a study of shared clonotypes between healthy human individuals. Sequencing used immunoSEQ multiplex PCR; TCRdb keeps in-frame clones, though not all of them. Here the sample spans 2 million to 2.5 million clones, approximately 95% being singletons. The sample comprised naive CD4+ T cells from PBMCs. These receptor sequences come from a young man in good health. Some clones in this sample may be carry-over from other donors' samples. The CDR3 runs from the conserved cysteine through the conserved F or W. The D gene is left open where the match is weak. Expanded clones are given a class, and other clones once, few, many or no size at all.

j_gene,d_gene,len,abundance,v_gene,CDR3aa,CDR3nt
TRBJ2-2,-,15,-,TRBV5-1,CASFLGSPDTGELFF,TGCGCCAGCTTTTTAGGTAGCCCTGACACCGGGGAGCTGTTTTTT
TRBJ2-7,-,15,-,TRBV11-2,CASSRRQGSSYEQYF,TGTGCCAGCAGCCGCCGCCAGGGAAGCTCCTACGAGCAGTACTTC
TRBJ1-4,TRBD1,13,-,TRBV29-1,CSVGQGPDEKLFF,TGCAGCGTCGGACAGGGACCCGATGAAAAACTGTTTTTT
TRBJ2-1,TRBD2,16,-,TRBV4-3,CASSQDRQLAMNEQFF,TGCGCCAGCAGCCAAGATAGGCAACTAGCGATGAATGAGCAGTTCTTC
TRBJ1-2,-,11,-,TRBV28,CASRGTTGYTF,TGTGCCAGCAGGGGGACTACTGGCTACACCTTC
TRBJ2-1,TRBD2,18,-,TRBV28,CASSLVLAGDRSYNEQFF,TGTGCCAGCAGCCTGGTCCTAGCGGGCGATCGCTCCTACAATGAGCAGTTCTTC
TRBJ2-1,TRBD2,16,-,TRBV6-1,CASSGQSGSSLNEQFF,TGTGCCAGCAGTGGACAAAGCGGGAGCTCTTTGAATGAGCAGTTCTTC
TRBJ2-1,TRBD1,14,-,TRBV6-1,CASSKGTGRGEQFF,TGTGCCAGCAGTAAGGGGACAGGTCGAGGAGAGCAGTTCTTC
TRBJ2-4,-,16,-,TRBV19,CASSMEGQPYQNIQYF,TGTGCCAGTAGTATGGAGGGACAGCCCTACCAAAACATTCAGTACTTC
TRBJ2-7,TRBD1,14,-,TRBV5-1,CASSPGTGGHEQYF,TGCGCCAGCAGCCCTGGGACAGGGGGACACGAGCAGTACTTC
TRBJ2-4,TRBD2,15,-,TRBV7-9,CASSFGASGSGIQYF,TGTGCCAGCAGCTTTGGCGCTAGCGGGAGCGGCATTCAGTACTTC
TRBJ2-7,-,15,-,TRBV18,CASSPRASSNYEQYF,TGTGCCAGCTCACCAAGGGCTAGCAGTAACTACGAGCAGTACTTC
TRBJ1-1,-,15,once,TRBV7-9,CASSLGHRMNTEAFF,TGTGCCAGCAGCTTAGGACACCGCATGAACACTGAAGCTTTCTTT
TRBJ2-2,TRBD1,14,-,TRBV19,CASRGQGNTGELFF,TGTGCCAGTAGAGGACAGGGGAACACCGGGGAGCTGTTTTTT